The entry below describes one TCR beta chain. Its antigen is not known. This entry comes from a study of OX40 agonist ivuxolimab in advanced cancers. Turning to the study itself: Enrolled patients in dose escalation had cancers that were hepatocellular carcinoma, melanoma, renal cell or head and neck cancer.

Sequencing was performed with immunoSEQ multiplex PCR; in TCRdb, only in-frame clones are kept and a portion is missing. The sample consists of about 21,000 clones, roughly 91% of them appearing once. General study results and limits: Low normalized T-cell clonal expansion was additionally recorded for some nonresponders.

The length of the CDR3 is 14 residues. Per germline, CDR1 SQVTM and CDR2 ANQGSEA. Losses at the gene ends were 5 bases for V and 1 base for J; bases not matched to a gene: 3. This TCR was sampled from an adult with an advanced solid tumor such as melanoma, head and neck, liver or kidney cancer. The chain joins TRBV29-1 to TRBJ2-1; 9 bases are shared with TRBD1. Specimen: CD4+ or CD8+ T cells sorted from blood, collected in a trial of the OX40 agonist ivuxolimab. CDR3 residues: CSVRQGESYNEQFF. The CDR3 DNA sequence: TGCAGCGTTAGACAGGGGGAATCCTACAATGAGCAGTTCTTC.